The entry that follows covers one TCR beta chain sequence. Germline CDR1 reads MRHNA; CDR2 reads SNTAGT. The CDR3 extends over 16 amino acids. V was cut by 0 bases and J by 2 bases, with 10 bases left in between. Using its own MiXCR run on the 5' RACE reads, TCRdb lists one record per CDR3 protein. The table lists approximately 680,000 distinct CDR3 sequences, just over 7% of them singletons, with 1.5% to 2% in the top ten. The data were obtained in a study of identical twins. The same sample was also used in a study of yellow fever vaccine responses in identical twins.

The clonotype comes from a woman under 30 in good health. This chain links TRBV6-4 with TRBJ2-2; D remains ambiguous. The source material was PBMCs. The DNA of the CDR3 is TGTGCCAGCAGTGACTCGGTGGGCAGAAACACCGGGGAGCTGTTTTTT. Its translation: CASSDSVGRNTGELFF.